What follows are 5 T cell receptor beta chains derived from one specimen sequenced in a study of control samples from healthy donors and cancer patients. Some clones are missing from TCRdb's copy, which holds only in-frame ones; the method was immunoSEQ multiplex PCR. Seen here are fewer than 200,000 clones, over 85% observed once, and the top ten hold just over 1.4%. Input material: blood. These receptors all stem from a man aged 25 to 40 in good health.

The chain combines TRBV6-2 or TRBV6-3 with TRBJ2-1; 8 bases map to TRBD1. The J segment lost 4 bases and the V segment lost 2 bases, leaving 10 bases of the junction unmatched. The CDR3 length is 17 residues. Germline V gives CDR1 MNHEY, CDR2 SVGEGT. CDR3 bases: TGTGCCAGCAGTTACGTACTGAGGACAGGGCGATACAATGAGCAGTTCTTC. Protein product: CASSYVLRTGRYNEQFF.

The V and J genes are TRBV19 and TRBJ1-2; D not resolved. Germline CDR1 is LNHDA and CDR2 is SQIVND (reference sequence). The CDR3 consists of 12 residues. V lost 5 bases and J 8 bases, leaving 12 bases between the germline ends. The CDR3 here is CASSSDRGGYTF. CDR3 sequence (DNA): TGTGCCAGTAGTTCGGACCGAGGGGGCTACACCTTC. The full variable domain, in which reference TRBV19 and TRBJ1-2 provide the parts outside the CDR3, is DGGITQSPKYLFRKEGQNVTLSCEQNLNHDAMYWYRQDPGQGLRLIYYSQIVNDFQKGDIAEGYSVSREKKESFPLTVTSAQKNPTAFYLCASSSDRGGYTFGSGTRLTVV.

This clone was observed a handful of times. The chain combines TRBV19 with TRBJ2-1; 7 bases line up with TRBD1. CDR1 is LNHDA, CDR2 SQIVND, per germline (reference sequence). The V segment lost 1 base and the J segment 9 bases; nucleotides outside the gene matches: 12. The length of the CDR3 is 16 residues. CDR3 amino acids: CASSIGGTATRGEQFF. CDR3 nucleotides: TGTGCCAGTAGTATAGGGGGGACAGCCACACGGGGTGAGCAGTTCTTC.

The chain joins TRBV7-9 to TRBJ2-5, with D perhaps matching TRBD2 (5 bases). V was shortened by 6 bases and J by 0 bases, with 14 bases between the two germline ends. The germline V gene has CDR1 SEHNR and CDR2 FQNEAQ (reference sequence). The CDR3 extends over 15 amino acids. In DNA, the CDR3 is TGTGCCAGCAGTCGCAACGGGGTAAACCAAGAGACCCAGTACTTC. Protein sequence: CASSRNGVNQETQYF.

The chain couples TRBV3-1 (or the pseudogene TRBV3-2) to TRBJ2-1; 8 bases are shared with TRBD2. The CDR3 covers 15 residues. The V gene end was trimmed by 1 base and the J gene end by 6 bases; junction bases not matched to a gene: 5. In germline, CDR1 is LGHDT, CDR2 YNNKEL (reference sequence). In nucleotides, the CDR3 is TGTGCCAGCAGCCAAGGGGGACTAGGGCCCAATGAGCAGTTCTTC. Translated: CASSQGGLGPNEQFF.